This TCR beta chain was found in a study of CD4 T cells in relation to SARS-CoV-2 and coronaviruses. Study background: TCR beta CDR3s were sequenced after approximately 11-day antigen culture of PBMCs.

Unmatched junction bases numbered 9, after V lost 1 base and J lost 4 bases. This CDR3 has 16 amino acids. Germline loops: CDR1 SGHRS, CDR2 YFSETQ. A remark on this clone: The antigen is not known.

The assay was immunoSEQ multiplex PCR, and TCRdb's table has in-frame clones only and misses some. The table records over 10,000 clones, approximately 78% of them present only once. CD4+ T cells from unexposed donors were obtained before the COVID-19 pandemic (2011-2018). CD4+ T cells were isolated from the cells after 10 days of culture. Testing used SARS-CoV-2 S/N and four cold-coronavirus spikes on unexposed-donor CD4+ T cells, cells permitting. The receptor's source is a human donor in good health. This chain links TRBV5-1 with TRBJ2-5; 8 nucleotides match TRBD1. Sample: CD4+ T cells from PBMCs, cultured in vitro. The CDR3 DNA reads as TGCGCCAGCAGCTTGTCCCGGACAGGGTCGGGAGAGACCCAGTACTTC. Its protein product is CASSLSRTGSGETQYF.